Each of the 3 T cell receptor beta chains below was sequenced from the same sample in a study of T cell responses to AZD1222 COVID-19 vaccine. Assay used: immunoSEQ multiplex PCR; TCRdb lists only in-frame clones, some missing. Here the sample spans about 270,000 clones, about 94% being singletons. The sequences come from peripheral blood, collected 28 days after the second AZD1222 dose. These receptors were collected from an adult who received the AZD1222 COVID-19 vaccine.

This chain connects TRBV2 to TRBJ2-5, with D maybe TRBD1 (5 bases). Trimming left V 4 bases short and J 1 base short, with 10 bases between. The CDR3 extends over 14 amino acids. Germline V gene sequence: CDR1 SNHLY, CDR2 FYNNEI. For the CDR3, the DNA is TGTGCCAGCAGTGGGGGCAGCTCCCAAGAGACCCAGTACTTC. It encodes CASSGGSSQETQYF.

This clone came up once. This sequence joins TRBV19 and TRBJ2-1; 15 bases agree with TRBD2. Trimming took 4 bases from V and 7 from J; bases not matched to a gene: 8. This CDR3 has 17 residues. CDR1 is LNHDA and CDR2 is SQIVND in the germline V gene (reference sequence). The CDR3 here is CASSTRTSGREYNEQFF. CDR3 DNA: TGTGCCAGTAGTACCCGGACTAGCGGGAGGGAGTATAATGAGCAGTTCTTC.

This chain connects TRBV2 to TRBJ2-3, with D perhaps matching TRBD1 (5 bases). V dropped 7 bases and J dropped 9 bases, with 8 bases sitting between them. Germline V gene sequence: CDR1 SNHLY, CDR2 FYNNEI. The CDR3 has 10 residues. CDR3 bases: TGTGCCAGCATAGGGGAAACGCAGTATTTT. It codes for CASIGETQYF.